This T cell receptor (beta chain) was found in a study of a mutant IDH1 vaccine in newly diagnosed glioma. Whole-study findings and limits: Pseudoprogression seemed unlinked to shifts in top peripheral T cell clonotypes.

Noted time point: week 23, last vaccination. Vaccination comprised doses that each held 300 ug of mutant IDH1 20-mer peptide, plus topical imiquimod. Donors harbored newly found WHO grade 3 or 4 IDH1-mutant, ATRX-lost astrocytomas. This clone has just a few counts. Its antigen is still unknown. Assay: immunoSEQ multiplex PCR; the TCRdb copy retains only in-frame clones and omits some. The sample holds tens of thousands of clones, 82% seen once. The TCR was taken from a man in his thirties or forties with glioma. Sequencing was performed on PBMCs, taken from a glioma patient whose treatment included an IDH1 peptide vaccine.

The CDR3: CASNLEVLAEAFF. Here the CDR3 DNA reads TGTGCCAGCAACTTGGAGGTTCTCGCTGAAGCTTTCTTT. V usage is TRBV7-8 and J usage is TRBJ1-1; D not resolved. Germline V gene data show CDR1 as SGHVS and CDR2 as FQNEAQ. Trimming left V 7 bases short and J 6 bases short, with 15 bases between. The CDR3 is 13 residues long.